A single sample is the source of the 5 T cell receptor beta chains below, sequenced in a study of PD-1 blockade in classical Hodgkin lymphoma. The time point: newly diagnosed, previously untreated cHL patient sample. PBMCs, once thawed, yielded CD8+ T cells isolated by magnetic negative selection. Assay used: immunoSEQ multiplex PCR; TCRdb lists only in-frame clones, some missing. The table lists over 20,000 clones, 87% of them singletons, with 6.8% in the top ten. The sequenced material came from CD8+ T cells from blood. Receptors were obtained from a human donor with classical Hodgkin lymphoma.

V usage is TRBV28 and J usage is TRBJ2-5; weak D call: TRBD2 (6 bases). Gene TRBJ2-7 matches the end of the DNA better, so the J call may be wrong. CDR1 MDHEN and CDR2 SYDVKM come from the germline V gene. The CDR3 has 16 residues. DNA of the CDR3: TGTGCCAGCAGTATCCCCCGGGATAGCGGACACTACGAGCAGTACTTC. This translates into CASSIPRDSGHYEQYF.

This chain uses TRBV7-9 with TRBJ2-1, with D tentatively TRBD2 (6 bases). The V gene lost 3 bases and the J gene lost 0 bases, with 15 bases spanning the gap. The CDR3 runs to 17 residues. Germline loops: CDR1 SEHNR, CDR2 FQNEAQ (reference sequence). CDR3 sequence: CASSFPDGGSSYNEQFF. For the CDR3, the DNA is TGTGCCAGCAGCTTTCCGGACGGGGGAAGCTCCTACAATGAGCAGTTCTTC.

The V gene is TRBV10-3, the J gene TRBJ2-3; TRBD2 might be the D (7 bases). The CDR3 is 16 residues long. Trimming stripped 2 bases from V and 3 bases from J, with 15 bases between. Per germline, CDR1 ENHRY and CDR2 SYGVKD. CDR3: CAISERGAGETDTQYF. The CDR3 DNA follows: TGTGCCATCAGTGAGAGGGGGGCGGGGGAGACAGATACGCAGTATTTT.

The chain employs TRBV27 and TRBJ1-2; the D gene is possibly TRBD1 (5 bases). The CDR3 sequence is 14 residues long. Trimming stripped 5 bases from V and 1 base from J, with 11 bases between. Germline V gives CDR1 MNHEY, CDR2 SMNVEV (reference sequence). The CDR3 DNA reads TGTGCCAGCAGTCCGGGGGTCTTTAACTATGGCTACACCTTC. Protein sequence: CASSPGVFNYGYTF.

The chain employs TRBV11-1 and TRBJ1-5; 7 bases fit TRBD1. The CDR3 spans 14 residues. Germline trimming cut 3 bases from V and 7 bases from J; bases unmatched to any gene: 6. Germline V gene data show CDR1 as SGHAT and CDR2 as FQDESV (reference sequence). The DNA of the CDR3 is TGTGCCAGCAGCTTGGAGGGGGCAGGGCAGCCCCAGCATTTT. It translates to CASSLEGAGQPQHF.